The 4 T cell receptor beta chains below were found in one sample sequenced in a study of T cell responses to AZD1222 COVID-19 vaccine. TCRdb keeps only in-frame clones here, not all; method: immunoSEQ multiplex PCR. The profile covers over 110,000 clones, with 75% to 90% appearing a single time and 1.5% to 2% taken by the ten largest. Sequencing was performed on peripheral blood, taken 28 days after the second AZD1222 dose. The receptor set was obtained from an adult who received the AZD1222 COVID-19 vaccine.

The V gene is TRBV28, the J gene TRBJ1-5; no clear D. This CDR3 is built from 13 residues. The V end lost 2 bases, the J end lost 6 bases, and 8 bases lay between the germline ends. Germline lookup yields CDR1 MDHEN and CDR2 SYDVKM. The chain's CDR3 is CASSLALSQPQHF. The CDR3 DNA sequence: TGTGCCAGCAGTTTAGCCCTTAGTCAGCCCCAGCATTTT.

The chain joins TRBV5-1 to TRBJ2-6; TRBD2 matches at 10 bases. This CDR3 is 17 amino acids long. The germline gives CDR1 SGHRS, CDR2 YFSETQ. Trimming at V came to 0 bases and at J to 1 base, leaving 1 base not matched to a gene. CDR3: CASSLGTSGSGANVLTF. The CDR3 region has the DNA TGCGCCAGCAGCTTGGGGACTAGCGGTTCTGGGGCCAACGTCCTGACTTTC. Full variable domain (missing parts from reference TRBV5-1 and TRBJ2-6): KAGVTQTPRYLIKTRGQQVTLSCSPISGHRSVSWYQQTPGQGLQFLFEYFSETQRNKGNFPGRFSGRQFSNSRSEMNVSTLELGDSALYLCASSLGTSGSGANVLTFGAGSRLTVL.

J is TRBJ1-5 and V is TRBV19, with a tentative D call TRBD1 (5 bases). In germline, CDR1 is LNHDA, CDR2 SQIVND (reference sequence). Deletions cut 3 bases from V and 5 bases from J, with 11 bases between. The CDR3 covers 14 residues. CDR3 DNA sequence: TGTGCCAGTAGTATGCCGGACAAGTATCAGCCCCAGCATTTT. Its protein is CASSMPDKYQPQHF. Drawing the rest from reference TRBV19 and TRBJ1-5, the complete variable domain is DGGITQSPKYLFRKEGQNVTLSCEQNLNHDAMYWYRQDPGQGLRLIYYSQIVNDFQKGDIAEGYSVSREKKESFPLTVTSAQKNPTAFYLCASSMPDKYQPQHFGDGTRLSIL.

The chain joins TRBV28 to TRBJ1-2, with 7 bases that match TRBD1. Germline-derived CDR1 and CDR2 are MDHEN and SYDVKM. The V and J ends lost 6 bases and 5 bases, in that order; junction bases with no gene match: 9. The CDR3 has 14 amino acids. DNA for the CDR3: TGTGCCAGCAGCGGGGGACAGTCCCTTTATGGCTACACCTTC. Translated, it gives CASSGGQSLYGYTF.